The T cell receptor beta chain described here comes from a study of shared clonotypes between healthy human individuals. Findings and caveats of the study: The study's rarefaction showed incomplete sorted-subset sequencing despite large depth.

Original data processing: Junction-only sequences produced by ImmunoSEQ had no quality scores, so filtering differed. TCRdb keeps only in-frame clones here, not all; method: immunoSEQ multiplex PCR. D and trimming come from the DNA, and the V and J calls and clone size come from that table. The sample lists about 1 million clones, 65% to 75% seen once, with over 1.3% in the top ten. About this clone itself: Antigen specificity is unknown.

CDR3 length equals 17 residues. The germline V gene has CDR1 SGHRS and CDR2 YFSETQ. Trimming cost V 0 bases and J 11 bases, with 21 bases left between them. This sequence joins TRBV5-1 and TRBJ1-6, with D maybe TRBD1 (5 bases). The sample comprised memory CD4+ T cells sorted from blood. This sample's subset: CD45RA-negative fraction. The sequence was collected from a man between 18 and 29 years old in good health. The CDR3 reads CASSLGGSSSGATPLHF. The CDR3 region has the DNA TGCGCCAGCAGCTTGGGGGGTTCCTCTAGCGGGGCCACACCCCTCCACTTT.